These 3 T cell receptor beta chains originate from one sample sequenced in a study of molecular identifiers for immune sequencing clone quantification. TCRdb fed the PCR reads into MiXCR, producing one record per CDR3 protein. Of approximately 550,000 distinct CDR3 sequences listed, around 21% are singletons. The sequenced sample was naive CD8+ T cells from blood, with Jurkat cell RNA spiked in. Noted subset: FACS-sorted CD8+CD4-CCR7+CD45RA+ naive T cells. The receptors stem from a human donor in good health. Some libraries in this study had Jurkat cell RNA spiked in.

The chain employs TRBV19 and TRBJ2-2; D unresolved. Germline V gene data show CDR1 as LNHDA and CDR2 as SQIVND (reference sequence). The length of the CDR3 is 15 residues. V was pared by 2 bases and J by 7 bases, with 14 bases between. CDR3 sequence (DNA): TGTGCCAGTAGTATAACATCGGTCCATGGCGGGGAGCTGTTTTTT. The encoded protein is CASSITSVHGGELFF.

V gene TRBV25-1 combines with J gene TRBJ1-4, with a possible D match to TRBD1 (5 bases). The germline gives CDR1 MGHDK, CDR2 SYGVNS. V lost 6 bases and J 6 bases, leaving 14 bases between the germline ends. The CDR3 consists of 14 residues. The CDR3 reads CASRNPGAYEKLFF. DNA for the CDR3: TGTGCCAGCAGAAACCCTGGGGCGTATGAAAAACTGTTTTTT. Filled out from reference TRBV25-1 and TRBJ1-4, the complete variable domain reads EADIYQTPRYLVIGTGKKITLECSQTMGHDKMYWYQQDPGMELHLIHYSYGVNSTEKGDLSSESTVSRIRTEHFPLTLESARPSHTSQYLCASRNPGAYEKLFFGSGTQLSVL.

This chain connects TRBV10-3 to TRBJ2-7; 11 bases line up with TRBD1. The CDR3 spans 16 residues. V was pared by 3 bases and J by 1 base, with 5 bases of the junction left unmatched. Germline V gene sequence: CDR1 ENHRY, CDR2 SYGVKD. The CDR3 DNA sequence: TGTGCCATCAGTGATCGAGGACAGGGGGCATCCTACGAGCAGTACTTC. Translated, it gives CAISDRGQGASYEQYF.